The clone carrying this TCR beta chain showed up just a few times. The sample belongs to a study of shared clonotypes between healthy human individuals. Recent vaccinations or acute infections were absent in the healthy HIV-negative adult donors. Every subset had its genomic DNA shared out evenly among several immunoSEQ plates. Unsorted PBMC samples were amplified in replicate PCRs containing 300 ng DNA, some 30,000 T cell genomes. Unsorted PBMC DNA sequencing spanned ten immunoSEQ deep assay plates. The assay was immunoSEQ multiplex PCR, and TCRdb's table has in-frame clones only and misses some. The sample gives about half a million clones, roughly 80% of which show up once; roughly 13% is in the top ten. This CDR3 comprises 12 residues. Germline-derived CDR1 and CDR2 are MDHEN and SYDVKM. V lost 3 bases to trimming and J lost 3 bases, with 6 bases between them.

The receptor comes from a woman aged 35 to 49 in good health. Some clones in this sample may be carry-over from other donors' samples. The genes are TRBV28 and TRBJ2-7, with D unresolved. The sequenced sample was PBMCs. CDR3 bases: TGTGCCAGCAGTTTCTCGAACTACGAGCAGTACTTC. It yields the protein CASSFSNYEQYF.